What follows describes a single T cell receptor (beta chain). The antigen is undetermined. This entry belongs to a study of T cell repertoires in ileal Crohn's disease. This CDR3 is 16 amino acids long. Germline CDR1 SGHNT, CDR2 YENEEA. Trimming took 5 bases from V and 3 from J, leaving 17 bases between them. Assay: immunoSEQ multiplex PCR; the TCRdb copy retains only in-frame clones and omits some. Found here are a few thousand clones, 65% to 85% of them singletons; the top ten hold roughly 4.5%. Stated time point: neoterminal ileum biopsy at postoperative endoscopy, about 6 months after surgery. Study observations and caveats: Mucosal expansions were suggested to be mainly CD8 T cells. Clonal expansions were more frequent in active smokers than non-smokers at surgery.

This receptor was identified in an adult with Crohn's disease. J is TRBJ2-1 and V is TRBV11-3; D may correspond to TRBD1 or TRBD2 (5 bases each). Source material: ileal tissue. CDR3 bases: TGTGCCAGCAGCGACAGTACTACTAGGTTCTACAATGAGCAGTTCTTC. This gives the protein CASSDSTTRFYNEQFF.